What follows is one T cell receptor beta chain and its context. What it binds is not known. Individual cDNA molecules carried attached unique molecular identifiers. TCRdb called the 5' RACE reads again in MiXCR, with one record for every CDR3 protein. This sample has 85,000 to 90,000 distinct CDR3 sequences, with 13% to 15% found just once. The CDR3 is 15 residues long. Looked up from germline, CDR1 is SEHNR and CDR2 is FQNEAQ (reference sequence). V dropped 2 bases and J dropped 5 bases, with 15 bases sitting between them. This record belongs to a study of early T cells in non-severe SARS-CoV-2 infection. Study summary: Unpaired chains resulted from sequencing bulk RNA of unsorted whole blood. General study results and limits: Private and CD4 specificities were missed by VDJdb matching, skewed to anti-spike CD8.

This chain links TRBV7-9 with TRBJ1-1; TRBD1 might be the D (5 bases). The sample consisted of whole blood. This clonotype was obtained from an adult who was a healthcare worker with PCR-confirmed SARS-CoV-2 infection or an uninfected control (not recorded which). CDR3 protein: CASSLSPREETEAFF. CDR3 DNA: TGTGCCAGCAGCTTAAGTCCCAGGGAAGAAACTGAAGCTTTCTTT.